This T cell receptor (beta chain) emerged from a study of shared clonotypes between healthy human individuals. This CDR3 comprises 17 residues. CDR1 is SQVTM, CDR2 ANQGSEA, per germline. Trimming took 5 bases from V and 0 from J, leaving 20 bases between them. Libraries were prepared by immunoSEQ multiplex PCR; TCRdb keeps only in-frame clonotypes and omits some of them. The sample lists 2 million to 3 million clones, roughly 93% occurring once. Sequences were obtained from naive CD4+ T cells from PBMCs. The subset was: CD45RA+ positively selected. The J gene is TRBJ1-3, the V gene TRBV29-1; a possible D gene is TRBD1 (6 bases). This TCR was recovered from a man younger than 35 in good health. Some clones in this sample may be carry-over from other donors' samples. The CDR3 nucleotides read TGCAGCGTTCACACCCGAGACAGGTCGGGCTCTGGAAACACCATATATTTT. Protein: CSVHTRDRSGSGNTIYF.